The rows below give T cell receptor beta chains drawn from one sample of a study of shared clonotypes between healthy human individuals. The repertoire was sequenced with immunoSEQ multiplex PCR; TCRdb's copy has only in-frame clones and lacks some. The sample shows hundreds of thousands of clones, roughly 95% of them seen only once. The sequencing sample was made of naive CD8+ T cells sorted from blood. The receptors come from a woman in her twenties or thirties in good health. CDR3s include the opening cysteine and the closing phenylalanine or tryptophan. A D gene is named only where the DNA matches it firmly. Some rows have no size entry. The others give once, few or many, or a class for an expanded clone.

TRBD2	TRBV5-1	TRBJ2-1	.	CASSFSGTSGYNEQFF	TGCGCCAGCAGCTTTTCTGGGACTAGCGGTTACAATGAGCAGTTCTTC
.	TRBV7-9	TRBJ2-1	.	CASSLAGTRTDEQFF	TGTGCCAGCAGCTTAGCCGGGACCAGGACCGATGAGCAGTTCTTC
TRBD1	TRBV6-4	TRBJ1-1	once	CASSAYRGTEAFF	TGTGCCAGCAGCGCCTACAGGGGGACTGAAGCTTTCTTT
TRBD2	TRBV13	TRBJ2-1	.	CASSLGRTSGTSYNEQFF	TGTGCCAGCAGCTTAGGGAGGACTAGCGGGACGTCCTACAATGAGCAGTTCTTC
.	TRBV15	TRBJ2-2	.	CATSRDSGYTGELFF	TGTGCCACCAGCAGAGATTCTGGGTACACCGGGGAGCTGTTTTTT
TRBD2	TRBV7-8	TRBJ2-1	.	CASSAGLAGGRSYNEQFF	TGTGCCAGCAGCGCCGGACTAGCGGGAGGCCGCTCCTACAATGAGCAGTTCTTC
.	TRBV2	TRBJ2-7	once	CASSEVPGSSYEQYF	TGTGCCAGCAGTGAAGTACCGGGAAGCTCCTACGAGCAGTACTTC
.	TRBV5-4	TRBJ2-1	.	CASSSPGYNEQFF	TGTGCCAGCAGCTCCCCGGGCTACAATGAGCAGTTCTTC
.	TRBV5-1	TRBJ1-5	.	CASSPGRGNQPQHF	TGCGCCAGCAGCCCTGGGAGGGGCAATCAGCCCCAGCATTTT
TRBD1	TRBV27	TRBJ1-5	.	CASSPGTGGYQPQHF	TGTGCCAGCAGTCCTGGGACAGGGGGCTATCAGCCCCAGCATTTT
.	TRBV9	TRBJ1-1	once	CASSQDASRGTNTEAFF	TGTGCCAGCTCCCAGGACGCAAGCCGGGGGACGAACACTGAAGCTTTCTTT
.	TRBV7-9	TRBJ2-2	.	CASSSPGAFGELFF	TGTGCCAGCAGCTCCCCGGGGGCTTTTGGGGAGCTGTTTTTT
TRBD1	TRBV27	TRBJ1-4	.	CASSSSGTEREKLFF	TGTGCCAGCAGTTCCTCCGGGACAGAACGTGAAAAACTGTTTTTT
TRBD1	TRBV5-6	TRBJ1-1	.	CASSWGTGRTEAFF	TGTGCCAGCAGCTGGGGGACAGGTCGGACTGAAGCTTTCTTT
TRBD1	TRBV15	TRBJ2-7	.	CATSNQDRTDSYEQYF	TGTGCCACCAGCAACCAGGACAGGACAGACTCCTACGAGCAGTACTTC
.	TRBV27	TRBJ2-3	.	CASRERSLTDTQYF	TGTGCCAGCAGGGAGCGTAGTCTCACAGATACGCAGTATTTT
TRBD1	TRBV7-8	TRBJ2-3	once	CASSEGQGNTDTQYF	TGTGCCAGCAGCGAGGGACAGGGTAACACAGATACGCAGTATTTT
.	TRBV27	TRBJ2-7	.	CASSLNSGLPYEQYF	TGTGCCAGCAGTTTAAATAGCGGCCTCCCCTACGAGCAGTACTTC
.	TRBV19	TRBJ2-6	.	CASMWTDPSGANVLTF	TGTGCCAGTATGTGGACGGATCCTTCTGGGGCCAACGTCCTGACTTTC
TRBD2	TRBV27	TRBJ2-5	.	CASSSFSSGELEETQYF	TGTGCCAGCAGTTCGTTCTCTAGCGGGGAGTTGGAAGAGACCCAGTACTTC
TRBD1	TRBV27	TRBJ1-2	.	CASWTGYYGYTF	TGTGCCAGCTGGACAGGGTACTATGGCTACACCTTC
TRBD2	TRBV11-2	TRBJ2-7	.	CASSRWGGTYEQYF	TGTGCCAGCAGCCGATGGGGGGGGACCTACGAGCAGTACTTC
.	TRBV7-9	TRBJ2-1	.	CASSLGGGIPDHEQFF	TGTGCCAGCAGCTTAGGGGGCGGGATCCCCGACCATGAGCAGTTCTTC